The T cell receptor beta chain described here comes from a study of blood T cell repertoires in COVID-19 (dated by TCRdb to 2019 to 2021). In the study overall: Samples covering the acute and convalescent phases of COVID-19 were provided by collaborators in the United States, Italy and Spain. The material from the prospective study consisted of cDNA or gDNA derived from T cells, B-cell-depleted T cells, or PBMCs. The dataset comprised deeply sampled blood TCRbeta repertoires from subjects exposed to, actively infected with, or recovered from COVID-19. The repertoires were made available in a free public database intended to serve as a resource for research on the immune response to SARS-CoV-2. The samples were drawn from the first 160 participants of the ongoing ImmuneRACE study and from 1,254 subjects provided by 6 global collaborators. A de-identified subject ID, COVID-19 status, age in years and sex were almost always included in the sample metadata. HLA class I and class II types, where available, came from metadata supplied by the sample provider rather than from assay-based typing. What the research found in general, with its limitations: The amount of clinical and demographic metadata varied by source and participant and was provided uncurated.

TCRbeta CDR3 regions were amplified from genomic DNA by means of the immunoSEQ Assay, a bias-controlled multiplex PCR. The original methods were these. The number of nucleated cells in each sample was estimated from the amplification of reference gene primers within the assay. To quantify the absolute abundance of each unique TCRbeta CDR3 rearrangement, sequence reads were collapsed and filtered. Productive Simpson clonality was computed per sample as the square root of Simpson's diversity index over productive rearrangements. The clones in this table, taken by TCRdb from immuneACCESS, are in-frame only. Not every clone is retained; where verified, under half of the shortfall comes from an unresolved V gene, and the cause of the rest is unknown. V and J calls and clone size are copied from that table; D and trimming were computed from the DNA. The sample has some 200,000 clones on record, 84% of them singletons. The ten largest make up 10% of the sample.

The CDR3 runs 15 amino acids, cysteine and phenylalanine included. The sequence is cut down to CDR3 DNA, 45 bases in frame from base 1. For this chain, trimming is 5 bases at the V end and 7 bases at the J end, and the number of junction bases without a gene match is 9. CDR1 and CDR2, looked up from the germline V gene (reference sequence), are LNHDA and SQIVND. One collaborating source in Seattle enrolled patients while the patients were actively infected and followed the patients over time throughout the course of disease. Collaborating institutions collected whole blood in K2EDTA tubes following their own protocols. For TCRbeta analysis, collaborators shipped samples as frozen whole blood, isolated PBMCs, or DNA extracted from either of those sample types. On this clone itself: Its antigen target is currently unknown. Per-base qualities were not stored, and no clone one base away is much larger.

The V and J genes are TRBV19 and TRBJ2-3, and 10 junctional nucleotides match TRBD2. This receptor was obtained from a woman over 75 with COVID-19, enrolled during active disease. Sequenced sample: peripheral blood. The DNA is as follows: TGTGCCAGTAGTGCCGGACTAGCGGTTTCAAATACGCAGTATTTT. Its translation reads: CASSAGLAVSNTQYF. Here the CDR3 is joined to the reference TRBV19 and TRBJ2-3 genes, and the full variable domain is: DGGITQSPKYLFRKEGQNVTLSCEQNLNHDAMYWYRQDPGQGLRLIYYSQIVNDFQKGDIAEGYSVSREKKESFPLTVTSAQKNPTAFYLCASSAGLAVSNTQYFGPGTRLTVL.